The 4 T cell receptor beta chains below all came from one sample that was sequenced in a study of blood T cell repertoires in COVID-19. Assay used: immunoSEQ multiplex PCR; TCRdb lists only in-frame clones, some missing. Altogether 150,000 to 200,000 clones are present, around 89% being singletons, with the ten largest covering under 0.85%. Sequences were obtained from PBMCs or T cells enriched from blood (not recorded which). All receptors come from a woman younger than 30 who had recovered from COVID-19.

The rearrangement links TRBV3-1 (or the pseudogene TRBV3-2) to TRBJ1-1, with 7 nucleotides matching TRBD1. CDR1 LGHDT and CDR2 YNNKEL come from the germline V gene (reference sequence). Germline trimming cut 4 bases from V and 7 bases from J; bases unmatched to any gene: 9. The CDR3 consists of 14 residues. The CDR3 loop reads CASSLGTATIEAFF. CDR3 DNA sequence: TGTGCCAGCAGCCTTGGGACAGCAACTATTGAAGCTTTCTTT.

J is TRBJ1-2 and V is TRBV7-9; D call uncertain. Germline CDR1 and CDR2: SEHNR and FQNEAQ (reference sequence). The CDR3 has 12 amino acids. The ends were cut back, 5 bases at V and 8 bases at J, with 12 bases in the middle. This CDR3 is CASSQRTGGYTF. The CDR3 bases are TGTGCCAGCAGCCAAAGAACGGGGGGCTACACCTTC.

The chain links TRBV13 to TRBJ2-1; 9 nucleotides match TRBD2. V shed 0 bases and J 6 bases; nucleotides not matched to a gene: 9. The CDR3 totals 17 residues. Germline loops: CDR1 PRHDT, CDR2 FYEKMQ (reference sequence). This CDR3 is CASSLGPRLAGSNEQFF. DNA of the CDR3: TGTGCCAGCAGCTTAGGCCCCCGGCTAGCGGGAAGCAATGAGCAGTTCTTC.

This chain joins TRBV30 and TRBJ2-7; tentative D call: TRBD2 (6 bases). V was clipped by 1 base and J by 3 bases, with 10 bases between them. CDR3 length: 13 residues. Germline V gives CDR1 GTSNPN, CDR2 SVGIG (reference sequence). In DNA form, the CDR3 reads TGTGCCTGGAGTGGGGGACTCCGCTACGAGCAGTACTTC. Translating gives CAWSGGLRYEQYF.